What follows are 29 T cell receptor beta chains derived from one specimen sequenced in a study of blood T cell repertoires in COVID-19. Method: immunoSEQ multiplex PCR; TCRdb's copy keeps in-frame clones and lacks some. Found here are roughly 200,000 clones, 80% to 90% of them singletons; the top ten hold around 9%. The sequencing sample was made of PBMCs or T cells enriched from blood (not recorded which). All receptors derive from a man aged 40-49 years who had recovered from COVID-19.

The rearrangement uses TRBV18 and TRBJ1-6; 8 bases fit TRBD1. CDR3 length equals 14 residues. Trimming cost V 6 bases and J 7 bases; bases outside gene matches: 5. Germline CDR1 and CDR2: KGHSH and LQKENI. In nucleotides, the CDR3 is TGTGCCAGCTCTTCGGACAGGGTGAATTCACCCCTCCACTTT. Translated, it gives CASSSDRVNSPLHF. Using reference TRBV18 and TRBJ1-6 for the parts outside the CDR3, the full variable domain is NAGVMQNPRHLVRRRGQEARLRCSPMKGHSHVYWYRQLPEEGLKFMVYLQKENIIDESGMPKERFSAEFPKEGPSILRIQQVVRGDSAAYFCASSSDRVNSPLHFGNGTRLTVT.

This clone was picked up one time. This sequence joins TRBV19 and TRBJ1-5, with D tentatively TRBD1 (6 bases). This CDR3 has 17 amino acids. The germline CDR1 and CDR2 sequences are LNHDA and SQIVND (reference sequence). Trimming removed 4 bases at V and 0 bases at J, with 16 bases between. This chain's CDR3 is CASSTRGQFNSNQPQHF. As DNA, the CDR3 is TGTGCCAGTAGTACCCGAGGACAGTTCAATAGCAATCAGCCCCAGCATTTT. Looking up the rest from reference TRBV19 and TRBJ1-5 gives the full variable domain: DGGITQSPKYLFRKEGQNVTLSCEQNLNHDAMYWYRQDPGQGLRLIYYSQIVNDFQKGDIAEGYSVSREKKESFPLTVTSAQKNPTAFYLCASSTRGQFNSNQPQHFGDGTRLSIL.

The rearrangement links TRBV5-6 to TRBJ2-7; 10 bases agree with TRBD2. The CDR3 contains 19 residues. The germline V gene encodes CDR1 SGHDT and CDR2 YYEEEE. Germline trimming cut 3 bases from V and 1 base from J; bases unmatched to any gene: 16. The chain's CDR3 is CASSSPSGSMTVASYEQYF. DNA of the CDR3: TGTGCCAGCAGCTCACCTAGCGGGAGTATGACTGTGGCGTCCTACGAGCAGTACTTC.

The chain couples TRBV5-1 to TRBJ1-6; the match to TRBD1 covers 9 bases. This CDR3 comprises 15 residues. The V segment lost 4 bases and the J segment 7 bases; nucleotides outside the gene matches: 6. Germline lookup yields CDR1 SGHRS and CDR2 YFSETQ. The CDR3 DNA follows: TGCGCCAGCAGCCCCAGGACAGGGGTAAATTCACCCCTCCACTTT. This translates into CASSPRTGVNSPLHF.

This clone was picked up a small number of times. This chain joins TRBV19 and TRBJ1-6; tentatively, D is TRBD1 (6 bases). The germline V gene has CDR1 LNHDA and CDR2 SQIVND (reference sequence). Trimming removed 6 bases at V and 4 bases at J, with 16 bases between. The CDR3 consists of 16 residues. CDR3 sequence reads: CASSLSQDRYNSPLHF. CDR3 nucleotide sequence: TGTGCCAGTAGCCTTTCACAGGACAGATATAATTCACCCCTCCACTTT. Drawing the rest from reference TRBV19 and TRBJ1-6, the complete variable domain is DGGITQSPKYLFRKEGQNVTLSCEQNLNHDAMYWYRQDPGQGLRLIYYSQIVNDFQKGDIAEGYSVSREKKESFPLTVTSAQKNPTAFYLCASSLSQDRYNSPLHFGNGTRLTVT.

The CDR3 sequence is CASSPPAGNYGYTF. The DNA for the CDR3 is TGTGCCAGCTCACCACCGGCGGGAAACTATGGCTACACCTTC. The rearrangement uses TRBV18 and TRBJ1-2; D gene ambiguous. This CDR3 has 14 residues. Germline lookup yields CDR1 KGHSH and CDR2 LQKENI. The V end lost 0 bases, the J end lost 2 bases, and 7 bases lay between the germline ends.

This clone was seen only a few times. This rearrangement joins TRBV6-5 to TRBJ1-1; D is unresolved. The CDR3 is made up of 13 amino acids. Trimming stripped 0 bases from V and 12 bases from J, with 14 bases between. CDR1 MNHEY and CDR2 SVGAGI come from the germline V gene. CDR3 nucleotides: TGTGCCAGCAGTTACTCGAACGGGGTAAGGTCTTTCTTT. Translating it yields CASSYSNGVRSFF.

The chain recombines TRBV24-1 with TRBJ2-2, with a possible D match to TRBD1 (5 bases). Germline V CDR1 and CDR2: KGHDR, SFDVKD. The germline V and J ends were trimmed by 1 base and 0 bases, with 11 bases remaining between them. The CDR3 loop spans 17 amino acids. CDR3 coding DNA: TGTGCCACCAGTGATTTAGGCAGGGCCGCGAACACCGGGGAGCTGTTTTTT. Translating gives CATSDLGRAANTGELFF.

In its sample, this clone was seen a few times. The V and J genes are TRBV27 and TRBJ1-5; no clear D gene. From germline, CDR1 is MNHEY and CDR2 SMNVEV (reference sequence). This CDR3 is built from 14 residues. V lost 3 bases and J 0 bases, leaving 6 bases between the germline ends. CDR3: CASSFPGSNQPQHF. As DNA, the CDR3 is TGTGCCAGCAGTTTCCCGGGTAGCAATCAGCCCCAGCATTTT.

The chain carries TRBV3-1 (or the pseudogene TRBV3-2) and TRBJ2-6, with D perhaps TRBD2 (6 bases). V lost 4 bases to trimming and J lost 4 bases, with 11 bases between them. The CDR3 has 15 amino acids. Germline values: CDR1 LGHDT, CDR2 YNNKEL (reference sequence). The CDR3 region is CASSPPGEGANVLTF. The CDR3 DNA is TGTGCCAGCAGCCCCCCGGGGGAGGGGGCCAACGTCCTGACTTTC.

This chain connects TRBV18 to TRBJ2-7, with a possible D match to TRBD1 (6 bases). CDR1 and CDR2 (germline): KGHSH, LQKENI. Trimming removed 4 bases at V and 6 bases at J, with 10 bases between. The CDR3 extends over 12 amino acids. The CDR3 region is CASSLRTVEQYF. CDR3 bases: TGTGCCAGCTCACTGAGGACAGTCGAGCAGTACTTC. The full variable domain, completed using reference TRBV18 and TRBJ2-7, is NAGVMQNPRHLVRRRGQEARLRCSPMKGHSHVYWYRQLPEEGLKFMVYLQKENIIDESGMPKERFSAEFPKEGPSILRIQQVVRGDSAAYFCASSLRTVEQYFGPGTRLTVT.

This chain links TRBV29-1 with TRBJ2-7, with 8 bases fitting TRBD1. CDR1 is SQVTM, CDR2 ANQGSEA, per germline. The J segment lost 4 bases and the V segment lost 6 bases, leaving 11 bases of the junction unmatched. The CDR3 length is 14 residues. DNA of the CDR3: TGCAGCGTGACAGGGGACACAATACCATACGAGCAGTACTTC. This sequence encodes CSVTGDTIPYEQYF.

This clone was seen a single time. The chain is built from TRBV6-5 and TRBJ1-6, with 8 bases aligning to TRBD1. V gave up 6 bases and J gave up 10 bases; unmatched junction bases: 8. CDR1 and CDR2 (germline): MNHEY, SVGAGI. The CDR3 has 14 residues. Here the CDR3 DNA reads TGTGCCAGCAGAGTCGGACAGGGATCCTCACCCCTCCACTTT. This sequence encodes CASRVGQGSSPLHF.

This clone turned up a few times. V gene TRBV3-1 (or the pseudogene TRBV3-2) combines with J gene TRBJ2-1, with 12 bases that match TRBD1. V trimming: 0 bases; J trimming: 8 bases; junction bases outside the gene matches: 5. The CDR3 covers 16 residues. CDR1 and CDR2 from the germline V gene are LGHDT and YNNKEL (reference sequence). DNA of the CDR3: TGTGCCAGCAGCCAAGATCGGGACAGGGGGCCTGATGAGCAGTTCTTC. Its protein is CASSQDRDRGPDEQFF.

The chain uses TRBV6-5 and TRBJ2-7; 7 bases agree with TRBD1. Germline V lookup: CDR1 MNHEY, CDR2 SVGAGI. Losses at the gene ends were 0 bases for V and 5 bases for J; bases not matched to a gene: 4. This CDR3 is built from 14 residues. CDR3 coding DNA: TGTGCCAGCAGTTACTCGCCGGGACAGAACGAGCAGTACTTC. This translates into CASSYSPGQNEQYF.

This chain links TRBV18 with TRBJ1-1; unclear D gene. This CDR3 has 15 residues. Trimming removed 1 base from V and 8 bases from J, with 17 bases in between. Germline-derived CDR1 and CDR2 are KGHSH and LQKENI. The CDR3 region has the DNA TGTGCCAGCTCACCACGTAGCTCAGAAGGAGGAGAAGCTTTCTTT. Translated: CASSPRSSEGGEAFF.

The sample holds one count of this clone. The V gene is TRBV12-3 or TRBV12-4, the J gene TRBJ1-3; D gene unclear. Between the trimmed V and J ends, which lost 5 bases and 9 bases, there was a span of 8 bases. CDR3 size: 11 residues. The CDR3 region has the DNA TGTGCCAGCAGTACACGTCGCACCATATATTTT. The encoded protein is CASSTRRTIYF.

The chain carries TRBV19 and TRBJ2-1, with 7 bases fitting TRBD1. CDR3 length: 14 residues. The junction had 11 bases not matched to a gene; V was cut back by 6 bases and J by 9 bases. CDR1 and CDR2 (germline): LNHDA, SQIVND (reference sequence). DNA for the CDR3: TGTGCCAGTAGGAACAGGGGAGCGGTAGGTGAGCAGTTCTTC. Its protein is CASRNRGAVGEQFF.

In DNA, the CDR3 is TGTGCCAGTTCAAGGAGGGACGGCTCGAACTATGGCTACACCTTC. Encoded protein: CASSRRDGSNYGYTF. The chain has TRBV27 and TRBJ1-2; D is possibly TRBD1 (5 bases). Between the trimmed V and J ends, which lost 9 bases and 2 bases, there was a span of 19 bases. The germline V gene encodes CDR1 MNHEY and CDR2 SMNVEV (reference sequence). The CDR3 totals 15 residues.

The V call is TRBV27, the J call TRBJ2-1; 10 bases are a match to TRBD2. CDR1 MNHEY and CDR2 SMNVEV come from the germline V gene (reference sequence). This CDR3 is 14 amino acids long. Losses at the gene ends were 5 bases for V and 7 bases for J; bases not matched to a gene: 5. The chain's CDR3 is CASSIGLAVNEQFF. CDR3 sequence (DNA): TGTGCCAGCAGTATAGGACTAGCGGTAAATGAGCAGTTCTTC.

V gene TRBV7-9 combines with J gene TRBJ2-1, with 8 positions matching TRBD1. This CDR3 has 14 amino acids. The V and J ends lost 4 bases and 9 bases, in that order; junction bases with no gene match: 8. Per the germline V gene, CDR1 is SEHNR and CDR2 is FQNEAQ (reference sequence). In DNA, the CDR3 is TGTGCCAGCAGCTCCGGACAGGGATTGGTTGAGCAGTTCTTC. Translated: CASSSGQGLVEQFF.

The V call is TRBV5-6, the J call TRBJ2-4; 10 bases agree with TRBD1. The V and J ends lost 4 bases and 6 bases, in that order; junction bases with no gene match: 7. Germline loops: CDR1 SGHDT, CDR2 YYEEEE. The CDR3 sequence is 15 residues long. The CDR3 region has the DNA TGTGCCAGCAGCCCGACAGGGGGCGGGGGAAACATTCAGTACTTC. It codes for CASSPTGGGGNIQYF.

CDR3 amino acids: CASMVSGSQPQHF. The CDR3 bases are TGTGCCAGTATGGTGTCCGGTAGCCAGCCCCAGCATTTT. The chain uses TRBV19 and TRBJ1-5; D unclear. The CDR3 covers 13 residues. V was shortened by 7 bases and J by 7 bases, with 14 bases between the two germline ends. Looked up from germline, CDR1 is LNHDA and CDR2 is SQIVND (reference sequence).

This sequence joins TRBV19 and TRBJ1-4, with 10 bases that match TRBD1. This CDR3 is built from 14 residues. The trim removed 4 bases at V and 10 bases at J, leaving 6 bases unmatched. Germline V gives CDR1 LNHDA, CDR2 SQIVND (reference sequence). For the CDR3, the DNA is TGTGCCAGTAGTACGGGACAGGGGCCTAGAAAACTGTTTTTT. Its translation: CASSTGQGPRKLFF.

This chain links TRBV12-2 with TRBJ1-2; no check of the table's D call, TRBD1, against the DNA was made. TRBV12-2 is a pseudogene locus. The CDR3 is made up of 14 amino acids. CDR3 sequence (DNA): TGTGCAAGTCGCCCCTTGACAGGGGGCTATGGCTACACCTTC. Translation: CASRPLTGGYGYTF.

This chain connects TRBV12-3 or TRBV12-4 to TRBJ1-4; 8 bases fit TRBD1. The CDR3 spans 13 residues. Unmatched junction bases numbered 4, after V lost 5 bases and J lost 8 bases. CDR3 amino acids: CASSTDREEKLFF. The DNA for the CDR3 is TGTGCCAGCAGTACGGACAGGGAGGAAAAACTGTTTTTT.

The rearrangement uses TRBV9 and TRBJ2-2; 8 nucleotides match TRBD1. With 4 bases clipped from V and 4 bases from J, the junction kept 9 bases outside the gene matches. CDR3 length equals 16 residues. Germline values: CDR1 SGDLS, CDR2 YYNGEE. The CDR3 loop reads CASSLRPGGTTGELFF. The CDR3, as DNA: TGTGCCAGCAGCTTAAGACCAGGGGGCACCACCGGGGAGCTGTTTTTT. The variable domain in full, completed from reference TRBV9 and TRBJ2-2, reads DSGVTQTPKHLITATGQRVTLRCSPRSGDLSVYWYQQSLDQGLQFLIQYYNGEERAKGNILERFSAQQFPDLHSELNLSSLELGDSALYFCASSLRPGGTTGELFFGEGSRLTVL.

The CDR3: CAWSRGLDTEAFF. CDR3 DNA: TGTGCCTGGAGTAGGGGTCTAGACACTGAAGCTTTCTTT. The genes are TRBV30 and TRBJ1-1, with D possibly matching TRBD1 (5 bases). Trimming shortened V by 2 bases and J by 3 bases, and 10 bases separated the two germline ends. The CDR3 loop spans 13 amino acids. Germline V gene lookup returns CDR1 GTSNPN and CDR2 SVGIG (reference sequence).

The V call is TRBV12-5, the J call TRBJ1-1; the match to TRBD1 covers 7 bases. The CDR3 covers 14 residues. From germline, CDR1 is LGHNT and CDR2 FRNRAP. Trimming removed 5 bases from V and 5 bases from J; junction bases left unmatched: 8. The CDR3 is CASGHPQGRTEAFF. The DNA for the CDR3 is TGTGCTAGTGGTCACCCACAGGGGAGGACTGAAGCTTTCTTT.